The rows below give T cell receptor beta chains drawn from one sample of a study of cytomegalovirus exposure and HLA in healthy donors. Assay used: immunoSEQ multiplex PCR; TCRdb lists only in-frame clones, some missing. The sample consists of 240,000 or so clones, about 80% of them appearing once. The sample comprised PBMCs. The source is a woman aged 40 to 50 in good health and CMV-seropositive. CDR3s include the opening cysteine and the closing phenylalanine or tryptophan.

TRBV4-2	TRBJ2-1	CASSPSAALRRFF
TRBV28	TRBJ1-3	CASSPWDRRGGNTIYF
TRBV6-6	TRBJ2-1	CASSLGTYNEQFF
TRBV30	TRBJ1-3	CAWRRNSGNTIYF
TRBV6-1	TRBJ2-5	CASSALLNQETQYF
TRBV7-3	TRBJ2-1	CASSLTYSGGYNEQFF
TRBV6-5	TRBJ1-1	CASSYSGRGDAFF
TRBV7-9	TRBJ1-1	CSSSLGHTNTEAFF
TRBV29-1	TRBJ1-2	CSAKATGGDYGYTF
TRBV4-1	TRBJ1-4	CASSQLQGVKSFF
TRBV2	TRBJ1-2	CARKRPGQGRHGYTF
TRBV2	TRBJ1-6	CASSGLGGNSPLHF
TRBV7-2	TRBJ1-1	CASSSTFGGITEAFF
TRBV4-3	TRBJ1-1	CASSKQVNTEAFF
TRBV5-8	TRBJ2-7	CASSYEAKQYF
TRBV9	TRBJ1-6	CASSLRTGVGSPLHF
TRBV28	TRBJ2-7	CASSSPDTYEQYF
TRBV19	TRBJ1-2	CASSYAGSTNYGYTF
TRBV4-3	TRBJ2-7	CASSQEYGAYEQYF
TRBV4-2	TRBJ1-4	CASSQDDGATNEKLFF
TRBV6-5	TRBJ1-4	CASSRQGTTNEKLFF
TRBV7-2	TRBJ2-4	CASSSAIGSNIQYF
TRBV4-2	TRBJ1-4	CASSQAVNRGDEKLFF
TRBV28	TRBJ2-7	CASSGPAGSAYEQYF
TRBV5-1	TRBJ2-2	CASSLDAGTGELFF
TRBV28	TRBJ2-7	CASSPHYEQYF
TRBV27	TRBJ1-1	CASSFSPWGGNTEAFF
TRBV5-1	TRBJ1-1	CASSLAAQTGGHTEAFF
TRBV11-2	TRBJ2-5	CASSSAWGGMDRNEYF
TRBV7-9	TRBJ2-3	CASSLTGAGGDTQYF
TRBV6-5	TRBJ2-7	CASSFSGDEQYF
TRBV27	TRBJ2-1	CASSFNDREQFF
TRBV5-1	TRBJ2-3	CASSTWTSGIPDTQYF
TRBV6-6	TRBJ1-5	CASSYLGRGPDQPQHF
TRBV30	TRBJ1-4	CAWSVSGGIGMFF
TRBV4-1	TRBJ1-2	CASSPGTGQRGYGYTF
TRBV2	TRBJ2-1	CASSGDSFSYNEQFF
TRBV19	TRBJ2-2	CASTPDRVPGELFF
TRBV21-1	TRBJ2-7	CASSKRVGQAQQYF
TRBV7-7	TRBJ1-6	CASSYSYNSPLHF
TRBV5-1	TRBJ1-5	CASSLLGTGGGQPQHF
TRBV7-3	TRBJ2-1	CASSLTHSSLPYNEQFF